One and the same sample provided the 8 T cell receptor beta chains below, sequenced in a study of control samples from healthy donors and cancer patients. Generated by immunoSEQ multiplex PCR, the TCRdb table keeps only in-frame clones and is missing some. The profile covers about 180,000 clones, with almost 90% appearing a single time and approximately 1.4% taken by the ten largest. The sequenced sample consisted of blood. The receptors stem from a woman in her forties or fifties in good health.

The chain combines TRBV9 with TRBJ2-3; TRBD2 agrees at 9 bases. The CDR3 consists of 16 residues. Germline V gene sequence: CDR1 SGDLS, CDR2 YYNGEE. With V trimmed by 4 bases and J by 3 bases, 9 bases remained unmatched. The chain's CDR3 is CASSTIAGAGTDTQYF. CDR3 sequence (DNA): TGTGCCAGCAGCACAATAGCGGGAGCGGGGACAGATACGCAGTATTTT.

The chain combines TRBV7-2 with TRBJ2-2; D may be TRBD1 (5 bases). Trimming took 2 bases from V and 2 from J, leaving 9 bases between them. Germline CDR1 is SGHTA and CDR2 is FQGNSA. The CDR3 runs 15 residues. In DNA, the CDR3 is TGTGCCAGCAGCTTAAAGGGGCTAAACACCGGGGAGCTGTTTTTT. Translated, it gives CASSLKGLNTGELFF.

The chain links TRBV5-1 to TRBJ2-3; 13 positions agree with TRBD2. CDR1 and CDR2 from the germline V gene are SGHRS and YFSETQ. The CDR3 totals 19 residues. With 1 base clipped from V and 4 bases from J, the junction kept 12 bases outside the gene matches. In DNA, the CDR3 is TGCGCCAGCAGCTTGTCGGTCGGACTAGCGGGAGCCGGGGCAGATACGCAGTATTTT. It is translated as CASSLSVGLAGAGADTQYF.

The chain joins TRBV12-3 or TRBV12-4 to TRBJ1-1; D may be TRBD1 (5 bases). The CDR3 totals 13 residues. V was cut by 4 bases and J by 5 bases, with 11 bases left in between. CDR3 DNA sequence: TGTGCCAGCAGTTATACAGGAACAACTGAAGCTTTCTTT. It is translated as CASSYTGTTEAFF.

This chain uses TRBV7-2 with TRBJ2-2, with D possibly called TRBD1 or TRBD2 (6 bases each). Trimming cost V 10 bases and J 2 bases, with 11 bases left between them. CDR1 is SGHTA and CDR2 is FQGNSA in the germline V gene. This CDR3 comprises 13 residues. CDR3: CATRGTNTGELFF. For the CDR3, the DNA is TGTGCCACCCGGGGGACAAACACCGGGGAGCTGTTTTTT.

The chain couples TRBV16 to TRBJ2-2; D ambiguous. V was trimmed by 0 bases and J by 6 bases, leaving 11 bases between them. The CDR3 length is 15 residues. The germline V gene encodes CDR1 KGHSY and CDR2 FQNENV. The CDR3 nucleotides are TGTGCCAGCAGCCAATCAGGTCAGCCCTCCGGGGAGCTGTTTTTT. Encoded protein: CASSQSGQPSGELFF.

This clone has a handful of counts. This same CDR3 is encoded by further DNA sequences in the sample. The rearrangement links TRBV18 to TRBJ1-2; 7 bases fit TRBD1. The CDR3 length is 13 residues. The V segment lost 2 bases and the J segment 3 bases; nucleotides outside the gene matches: 0. Per germline, CDR1 KGHSH and CDR2 LQKENI. The CDR3 reads CASSPGTDYGYTF. DNA for the CDR3: TGTGCCAGCTCACCAGGGACAGACTATGGCTACACCTTC. Together with reference TRBV18 and TRBJ1-2, the CDR3 gives the full variable domain: NAGVMQNPRHLVRRRGQEARLRCSPMKGHSHVYWYRQLPEEGLKFMVYLQKENIIDESGMPKERFSAEFPKEGPSILRIQQVVRGDSAAYFCASSPGTDYGYTFGSGTRLTVV.

The gene calls are TRBV3-1 (or the pseudogene TRBV3-2) and TRBJ1-5, with D possibly TRBD1 on 5 matching bases. Trimming left V 1 base short and J 3 bases short, with 10 bases between. The CDR3 loop spans 15 amino acids. Germline CDR1 LGHDT, CDR2 YNNKEL (reference sequence). CDR3 residues: CASSQAGILNQPQHF. DNA of the CDR3: TGTGCCAGCAGCCAAGCAGGGATCCTCAATCAGCCCCAGCATTTT.